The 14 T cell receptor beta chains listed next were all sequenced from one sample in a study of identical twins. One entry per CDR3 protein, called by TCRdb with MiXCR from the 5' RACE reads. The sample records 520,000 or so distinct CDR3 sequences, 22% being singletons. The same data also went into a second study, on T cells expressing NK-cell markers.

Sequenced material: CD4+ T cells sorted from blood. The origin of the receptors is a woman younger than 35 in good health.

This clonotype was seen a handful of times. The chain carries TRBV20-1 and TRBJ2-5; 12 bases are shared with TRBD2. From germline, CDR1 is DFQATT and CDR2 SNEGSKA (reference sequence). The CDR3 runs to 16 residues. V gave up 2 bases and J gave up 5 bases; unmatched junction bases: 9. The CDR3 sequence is CSARPRLAGVRETQYF. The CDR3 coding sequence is TGCAGTGCTAGACCCCGACTAGCGGGAGTAAGGGAGACCCAGTACTTC.

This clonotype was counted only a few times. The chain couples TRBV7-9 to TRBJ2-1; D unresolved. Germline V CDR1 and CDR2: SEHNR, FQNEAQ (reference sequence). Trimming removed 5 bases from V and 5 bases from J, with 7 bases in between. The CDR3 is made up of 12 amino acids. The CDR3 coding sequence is TGTGCCAGCAGCCAGCAAGACAATGAGCAGTTCTTC. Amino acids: CASSQQDNEQFF.

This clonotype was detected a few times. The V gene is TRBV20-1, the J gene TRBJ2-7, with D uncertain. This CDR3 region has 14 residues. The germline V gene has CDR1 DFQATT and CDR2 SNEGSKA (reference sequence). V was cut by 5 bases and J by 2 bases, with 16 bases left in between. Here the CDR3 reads CSAPPQDTPYEQYF. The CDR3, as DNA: TGCAGTGCTCCCCCGCAGGATACTCCCTACGAGCAGTACTTC.

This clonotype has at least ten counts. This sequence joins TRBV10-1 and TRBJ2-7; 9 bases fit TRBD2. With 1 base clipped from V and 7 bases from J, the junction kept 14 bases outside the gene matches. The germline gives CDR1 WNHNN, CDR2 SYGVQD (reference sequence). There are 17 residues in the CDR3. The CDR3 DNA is TGCGCCAGCAGTGAGTTTACCTTCGCTAGCGGGATGGGTGAGCAGTACTTC. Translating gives CASSEFTFASGMGEQYF.

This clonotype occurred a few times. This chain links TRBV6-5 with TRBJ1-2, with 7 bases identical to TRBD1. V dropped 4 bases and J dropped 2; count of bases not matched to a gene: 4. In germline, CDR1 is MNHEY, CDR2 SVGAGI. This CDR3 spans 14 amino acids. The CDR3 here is CASSFNRGNYGYTF. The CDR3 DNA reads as TGTGCCAGCAGTTTCAACAGGGGAAACTATGGCTACACCTTC.

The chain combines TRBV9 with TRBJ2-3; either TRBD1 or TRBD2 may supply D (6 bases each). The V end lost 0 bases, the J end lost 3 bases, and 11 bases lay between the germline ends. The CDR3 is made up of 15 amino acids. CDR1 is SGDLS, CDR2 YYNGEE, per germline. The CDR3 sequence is CASSVGGAKTDTQYF. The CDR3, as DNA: TGTGCCAGCAGCGTAGGGGGGGCGAAGACAGATACGCAGTATTTT.

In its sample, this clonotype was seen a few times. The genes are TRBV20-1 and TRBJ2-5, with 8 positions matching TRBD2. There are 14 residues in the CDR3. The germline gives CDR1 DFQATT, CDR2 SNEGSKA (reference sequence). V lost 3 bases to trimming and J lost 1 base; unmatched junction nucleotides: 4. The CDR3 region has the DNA TGCAGTGCTAGCCAGCGGGGGCTCCAAGAGACCCAGTACTTC. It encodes CSASQRGLQETQYF.

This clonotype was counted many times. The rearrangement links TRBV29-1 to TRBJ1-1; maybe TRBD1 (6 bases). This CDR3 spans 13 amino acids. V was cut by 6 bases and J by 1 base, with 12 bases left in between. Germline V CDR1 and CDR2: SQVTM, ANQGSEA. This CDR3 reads CSVNGQRNTEAFF. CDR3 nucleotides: TGCAGCGTAAACGGACAGAGGAACACTGAAGCTTTCTTT. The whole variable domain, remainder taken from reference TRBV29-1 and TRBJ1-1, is SAVISQKPSRDICQRGTSLTIQCQVDSQVTMMFWYRQQPGQSLTLIATANQGSEATYESGFVIDKFPISRPNLTFSTLTVSNMSPEDSSIYLCSVNGQRNTEAFFGQGTRLTVV.

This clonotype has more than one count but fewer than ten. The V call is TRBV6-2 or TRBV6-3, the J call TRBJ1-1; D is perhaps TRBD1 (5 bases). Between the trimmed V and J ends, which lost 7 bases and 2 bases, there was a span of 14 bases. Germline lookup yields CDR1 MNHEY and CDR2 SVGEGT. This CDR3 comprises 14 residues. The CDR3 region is CASIRDRLNTEAFF. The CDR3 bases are TGTGCCAGCATTAGAGACAGACTTAACACTGAAGCTTTCTTT.

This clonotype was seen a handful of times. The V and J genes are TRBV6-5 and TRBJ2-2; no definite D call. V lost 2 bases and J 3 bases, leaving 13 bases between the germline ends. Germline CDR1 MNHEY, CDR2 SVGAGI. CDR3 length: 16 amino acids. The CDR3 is CASSYHPAPDTGELFF. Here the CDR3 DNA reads TGTGCCAGCAGTTACCATCCTGCCCCTGACACCGGGGAGCTGTTTTTT.

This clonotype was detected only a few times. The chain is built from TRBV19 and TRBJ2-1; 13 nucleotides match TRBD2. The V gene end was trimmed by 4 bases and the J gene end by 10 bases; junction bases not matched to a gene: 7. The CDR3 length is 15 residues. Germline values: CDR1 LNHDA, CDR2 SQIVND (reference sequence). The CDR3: CASSNLGLAGAEQFF. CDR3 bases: TGTGCCAGTAGTAACTTAGGACTAGCGGGGGCGGAGCAGTTCTTC.

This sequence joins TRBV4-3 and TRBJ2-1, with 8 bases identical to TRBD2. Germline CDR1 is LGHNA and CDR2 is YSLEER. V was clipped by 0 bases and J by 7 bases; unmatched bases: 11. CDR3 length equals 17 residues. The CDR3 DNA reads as TGCGCCAGCAGCCAAGATGTTCTGAGCGGGAGCCTAAATGAGCAGTTCTTC. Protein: CASSQDVLSGSLNEQFF.

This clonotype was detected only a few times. In DNA, the CDR3 is TGTGCCATCAGTGCCCCGGGACTGAGCACCGGGGAGCTGTTTTTT. This encodes CAISAPGLSTGELFF. This chain joins TRBV10-3 and TRBJ2-2; tentative D call: TRBD2 (6 bases). V dropped 4 bases and J dropped 4 bases, with 13 bases sitting between them. The CDR3 runs 15 residues. Per germline, CDR1 ENHRY and CDR2 SYGVKD.

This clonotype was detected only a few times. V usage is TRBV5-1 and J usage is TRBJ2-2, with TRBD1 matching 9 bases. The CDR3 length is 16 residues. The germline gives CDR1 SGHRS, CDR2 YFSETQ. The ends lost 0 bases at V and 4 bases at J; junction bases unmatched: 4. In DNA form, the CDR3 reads TGCGCCAGCAGCTTGGAACAGGGGGCGTTCACCGGGGAGCTGTTTTTT. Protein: CASSLEQGAFTGELFF.